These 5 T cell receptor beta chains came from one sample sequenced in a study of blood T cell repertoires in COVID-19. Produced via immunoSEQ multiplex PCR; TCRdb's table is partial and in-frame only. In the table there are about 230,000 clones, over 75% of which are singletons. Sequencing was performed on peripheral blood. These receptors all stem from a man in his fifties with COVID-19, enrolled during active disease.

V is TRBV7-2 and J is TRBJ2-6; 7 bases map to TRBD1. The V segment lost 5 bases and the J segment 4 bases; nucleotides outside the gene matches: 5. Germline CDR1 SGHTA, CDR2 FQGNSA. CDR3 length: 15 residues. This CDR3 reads CASSLVGGGANVLTF. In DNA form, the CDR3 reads TGTGCCAGCAGCCTAGTAGGGGGCGGGGCCAACGTCCTGACTTTC.

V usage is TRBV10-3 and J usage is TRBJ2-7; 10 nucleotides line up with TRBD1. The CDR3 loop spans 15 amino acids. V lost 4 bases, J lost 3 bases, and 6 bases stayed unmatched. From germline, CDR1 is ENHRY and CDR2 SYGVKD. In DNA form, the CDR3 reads TGTGCCATCAGTGCCACCAGGGACAGGGGCTACGAGCAGTACTTC. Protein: CAISATRDRGYEQYF.

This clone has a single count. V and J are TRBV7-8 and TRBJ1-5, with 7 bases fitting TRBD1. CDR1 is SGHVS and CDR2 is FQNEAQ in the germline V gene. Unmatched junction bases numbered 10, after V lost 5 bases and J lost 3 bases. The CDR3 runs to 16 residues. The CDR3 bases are TGTGCCAGCAGCCCATATTGGGGGACAGTCAATCAGCCCCAGCATTTT. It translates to CASSPYWGTVNQPQHF.

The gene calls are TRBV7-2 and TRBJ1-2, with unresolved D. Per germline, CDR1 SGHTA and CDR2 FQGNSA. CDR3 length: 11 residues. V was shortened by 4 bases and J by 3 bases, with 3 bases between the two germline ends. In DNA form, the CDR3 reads TGTGCCAGCAGCTCATACTATGGCTACACCTTC. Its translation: CASSSYYGYTF.

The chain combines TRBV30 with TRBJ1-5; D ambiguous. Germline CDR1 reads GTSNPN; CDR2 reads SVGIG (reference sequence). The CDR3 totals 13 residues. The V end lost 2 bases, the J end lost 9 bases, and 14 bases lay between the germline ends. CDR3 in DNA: TGTGCCTGGAGTACCCAGGATGAGTTGCCCCAGCATTTT. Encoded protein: CAWSTQDELPQHF.